The rows below give T cell receptor beta chains drawn from one sample of a study of cytomegalovirus exposure and HLA in healthy donors. Some clones are missing from TCRdb's copy, which holds only in-frame ones; the method was immunoSEQ multiplex PCR. Of about 36,000 clones listed, about 72% were seen once; the top ten hold less than 8.5%. The source material was PBMCs. The source of these receptors is a man under 40 in good health and CMV-seronegative. Each CDR3 is given with its conserved first and last residue. The order of the fields is J gene, clone size, D gene, V gene, CDR3 DNA, CDR3 protein. D genes are given only for firm matches. Clone size appears in some rows only: once, few, many, or a class for an expanded clone.

J: TRBJ1-4; size: -; D: -; V: TRBV7-9; DNA: TGTGCCAGCAGCTTAGTTTGGGGGCATGATGAAAAACTGTTTTTT; CDR3: CASSLVWGHDEKLFF
J: TRBJ2-1; size: -; D: -; V: TRBV5-1; DNA: TGCGCCAGCAGCTTGGGGATCACTACGGGCAATGAGCAGTTCTTC; CDR3: CASSLGITTGNEQFF
J: TRBJ2-1; size: once; D: TRBD2; V: TRBV11-2; DNA: TGTGCCAGCAGCCGAAGCGGGGGGCACTACAATGAGCAGTTCTTC; CDR3: CASSRSGGHYNEQFF
J: TRBJ2-7; size: few; D: -; V: TRBV9; DNA: TGTGCCAGCAGCGTGGGGCCCAACCGCGGGACTTGGGGCTACGAGCAGTACTTC; CDR3: CASSVGPNRGTWGYEQYF
J: TRBJ2-7; size: -; D: -; V: TRBV4-3; DNA: TGCGCCAGCAGCCAAGGGAGGCACTACGAGCAGTACTTC; CDR3: CASSQGRHYEQYF
J: TRBJ1-2; size: -; D: -; V: TRBV7-8; DNA: TGTGCCAGCAGCAAGCAACTTCGTCCACGGGATGGCTACACCTTC; CDR3: CASSKQLRPRDGYTF
J: TRBJ2-5; size: -; D: TRBD1; V: TRBV11-2; DNA: TGTGCCAGCAGCTTCCGGACAGGGTCGAACGGGGAGACCCAGTACTTC; CDR3: CASSFRTGSNGETQYF
J: TRBJ1-2; size: -; D: -; V: TRBV10-3; DNA: TGTGCCATCAGTGTTGCAGGGCAACGTGGCTACACCTTC; CDR3: CAISVAGQRGYTF
J: TRBJ1-1; size: few; D: -; V: TRBV5-6; DNA: TGTGCCAGCAGCTACTTTACTGAAGCTTTCTTT; CDR3: CASSYFTEAFF
J: TRBJ2-1; size: -; D: TRBD2; V: TRBV5-6; DNA: TGTGCCAGCATCTGGGGTGGCGGGAGTCGGAACAATGAGCAGTTCTTC; CDR3: CASIWGGGSRNNEQFF
J: TRBJ2-6; size: -; D: -; V: TRBV4-1; DNA: TGCGCCAGCAGCCCTGACAGTTCAGGGGCCAACGTCCTGACTTTC; CDR3: CASSPDSSGANVLTF
J: TRBJ2-7; size: -; D: TRBD2; V: TRBV28; DNA: TGTGCCAGCCGAGGAGCGGGGGACTACGAGCAGTACTTC; CDR3: CASRGAGDYEQYF
J: TRBJ1-2; size: few; D: -; V: TRBV28; DNA: TGTGCCAGCAGTTTGAAGGGGAATGGCTACACCTTC; CDR3: CASSLKGNGYTF
J: TRBJ2-7; size: -; D: -; V: TRBV7-2; DNA: TGTGCCAGCAGCTCGAGGCTACGGGGGAACTCCTACGAGCAGTACTTC; CDR3: CASSSRLRGNSYEQYF